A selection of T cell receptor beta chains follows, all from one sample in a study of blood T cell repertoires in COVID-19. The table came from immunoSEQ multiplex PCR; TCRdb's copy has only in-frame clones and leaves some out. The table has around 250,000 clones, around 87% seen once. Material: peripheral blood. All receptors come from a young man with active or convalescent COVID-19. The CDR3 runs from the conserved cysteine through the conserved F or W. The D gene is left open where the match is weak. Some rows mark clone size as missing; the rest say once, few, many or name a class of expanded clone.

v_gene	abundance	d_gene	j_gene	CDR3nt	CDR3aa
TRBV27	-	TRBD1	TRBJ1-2	TGTGCCAGCAGTTCACTACAGGGGTCTAACTATGGCTACACCTTC	CASSSLQGSNYGYTF
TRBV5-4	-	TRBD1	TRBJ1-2	TGTGCCAGCAGCCAGACAGGGGGTTCTGGCTACACCTTC	CASSQTGGSGYTF
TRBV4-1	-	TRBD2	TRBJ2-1	TGCGCCAGCAGCCCTACCTCAGCGGGGCGCTACAATGAGCAGTTCTTC	CASSPTSAGRYNEQFF
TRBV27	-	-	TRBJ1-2	TGTGCCAGCAGTTTACAGGGGCCGGGCTATGGCTACACCTTC	CASSLQGPGYGYTF
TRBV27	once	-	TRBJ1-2	TGTGCCAGCAGCTTTGACAGTAACTATGGCTACACCTTC	CASSFDSNYGYTF
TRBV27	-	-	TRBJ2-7	TGTGCCAGCGGGAGGCTTTACGAGCAGTACTTC	CASGRLYEQYF
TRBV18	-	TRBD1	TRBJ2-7	TGTGCCAGCTCACCACGGGACAGAGGGTTAGACGAGCAGTACTTC	CASSPRDRGLDEQYF
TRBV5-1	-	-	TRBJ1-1	TGCGCCAGCAGCTGGGCAGTGGACACTGAAGCTTTCTTT	CASSWAVDTEAFF
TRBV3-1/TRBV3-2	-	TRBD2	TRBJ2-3	TGTGCCAGCAGCCCTTTTGGACTAGCGGGAGCTAGCACAGATACGCAGTATTTT	CASSPFGLAGASTDTQYF
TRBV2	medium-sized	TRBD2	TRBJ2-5	TGTGCCAGCAGTGAAGCGCTTGGGACTAGTCGGTACTTC	CASSEALGTSRYF
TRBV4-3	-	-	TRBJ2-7	TGCGCCAGCAGCCAAGCCCCGGGGTATGAGCAGTACTTC	CASSQAPGYEQYF
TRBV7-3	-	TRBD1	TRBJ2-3	TGTGCCAGCAGCGAGGGGCAGGGGGTCCCAGATACGCAGTATTTT	CASSEGQGVPDTQYF
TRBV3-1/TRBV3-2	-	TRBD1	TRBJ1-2	TGTGCCAGCAGCCAGCAGGACAGGGTGGGCTATGGCTACACCTTC	CASSQQDRVGYGYTF
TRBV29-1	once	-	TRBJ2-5	TGCAGCTCGGATTCCCCCAAAGAGACCCAGTACTTC	CSSDSPKETQYF
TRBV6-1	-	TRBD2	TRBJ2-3	TGTGCCAGCAGTGAACAGCGGGAGGGTGGAGATACGCAGTATTTT	CASSEQREGGDTQYF
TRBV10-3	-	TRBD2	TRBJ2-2	TGTGCCATCAGCCCTTCAGCGGGAGATACCGGGGAGCTGTTTTTT	CAISPSAGDTGELFF
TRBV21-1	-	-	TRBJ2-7	TGTGCCAGCAGCAGGGGACAGCCGACCTACGAGCAGTACTTC	CASSRGQPTYEQYF